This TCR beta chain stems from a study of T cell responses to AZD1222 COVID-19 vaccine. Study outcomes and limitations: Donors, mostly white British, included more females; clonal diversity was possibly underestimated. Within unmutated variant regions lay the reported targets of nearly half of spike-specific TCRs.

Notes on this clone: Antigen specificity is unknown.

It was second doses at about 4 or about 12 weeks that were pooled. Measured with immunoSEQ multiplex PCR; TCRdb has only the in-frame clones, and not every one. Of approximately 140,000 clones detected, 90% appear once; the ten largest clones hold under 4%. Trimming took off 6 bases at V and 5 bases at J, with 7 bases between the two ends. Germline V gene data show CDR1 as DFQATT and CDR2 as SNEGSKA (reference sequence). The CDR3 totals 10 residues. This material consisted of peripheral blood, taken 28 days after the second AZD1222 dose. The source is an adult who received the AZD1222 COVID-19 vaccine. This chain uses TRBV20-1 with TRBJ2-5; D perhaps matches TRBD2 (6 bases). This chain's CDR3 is CSAAGETQYF. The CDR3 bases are TGCAGTGCCGCGGGGGAGACCCAGTACTTC.